What follows is one T cell receptor beta chain and its context. The data derive from a study of shared clonotypes between healthy human individuals. Across the study: Serving as donors were a couple of women and three men, whose ages spanned 18 to 49.

Measured with immunoSEQ multiplex PCR; TCRdb has only the in-frame clones, and not every one. The sample holds about 2.5 million clones, just under 95% seen once. There are 13 residues in the CDR3. V was pared by 6 bases and J by 3 bases, with 0 bases of the junction left unmatched. The germline gives CDR1 SGHTA, CDR2 FQGTGA. The specimen was naive CD4+ T cells from PBMCs. Sample subset: CD45RA+ positively selected. This receptor was identified in a man in his late teens or twenties in good health. Some clones in this sample may be carry-over from other donors' samples. The J gene is TRBJ2-5, the V gene TRBV7-3, with 11 bases fitting TRBD2. CDR3 in DNA: TGTGCCAGCAGACTAGCGGGAGAAGAGACCCAGTACTTC. It specifies CASRLAGEETQYF.